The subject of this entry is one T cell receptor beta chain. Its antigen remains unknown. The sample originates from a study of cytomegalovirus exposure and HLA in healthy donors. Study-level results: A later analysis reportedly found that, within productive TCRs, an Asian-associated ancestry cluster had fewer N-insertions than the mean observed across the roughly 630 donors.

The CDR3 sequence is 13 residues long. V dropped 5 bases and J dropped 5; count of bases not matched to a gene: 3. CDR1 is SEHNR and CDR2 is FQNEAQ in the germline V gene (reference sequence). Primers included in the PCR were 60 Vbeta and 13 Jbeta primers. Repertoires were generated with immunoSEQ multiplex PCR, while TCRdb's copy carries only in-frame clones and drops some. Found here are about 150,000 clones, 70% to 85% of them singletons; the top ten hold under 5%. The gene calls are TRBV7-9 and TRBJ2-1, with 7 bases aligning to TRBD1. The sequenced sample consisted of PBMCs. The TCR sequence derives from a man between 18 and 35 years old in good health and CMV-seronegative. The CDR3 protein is CASSGQAHNEQFF. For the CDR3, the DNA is TGTGCCAGCAGCGGACAGGCCCACAATGAGCAGTTCTTC.